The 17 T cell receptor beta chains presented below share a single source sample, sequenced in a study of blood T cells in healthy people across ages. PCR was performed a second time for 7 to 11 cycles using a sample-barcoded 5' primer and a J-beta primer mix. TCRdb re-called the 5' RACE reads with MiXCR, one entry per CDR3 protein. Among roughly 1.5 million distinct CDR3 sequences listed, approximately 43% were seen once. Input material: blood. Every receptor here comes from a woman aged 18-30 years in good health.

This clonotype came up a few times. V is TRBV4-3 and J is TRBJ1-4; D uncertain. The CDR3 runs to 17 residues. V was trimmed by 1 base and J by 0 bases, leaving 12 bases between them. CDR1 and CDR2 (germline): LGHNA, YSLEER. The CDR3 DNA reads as TGCGCCAGCAGCCAAGCCCACGTCTACGCAACTAATGAAAAACTGTTTTTT. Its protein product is CASSQAHVYATNEKLFF.

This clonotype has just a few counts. Here the CDR3 DNA reads TGTGCCAGCAGTGTTATAGCGGGAGGCTACGAGCAGTACTTC. Its translation is CASSVIAGGYEQYF. The chain carries TRBV6-6 and TRBJ2-7; 10 nucleotides agree with TRBD2. The CDR3 has 14 residues. The V gene end was trimmed by 5 bases and the J gene end by 3 bases; junction bases not matched to a gene: 4. Per germline, CDR1 MNHNY and CDR2 SVGAGI (reference sequence).

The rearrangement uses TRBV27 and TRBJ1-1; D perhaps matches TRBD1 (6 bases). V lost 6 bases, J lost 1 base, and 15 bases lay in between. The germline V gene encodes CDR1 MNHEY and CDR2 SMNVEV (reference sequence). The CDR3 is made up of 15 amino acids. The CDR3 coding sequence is TGTGCCAGCAGACTCATGGGGGGCAGGAACACTGAAGCTTTCTTT. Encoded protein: CASRLMGGRNTEAFF.

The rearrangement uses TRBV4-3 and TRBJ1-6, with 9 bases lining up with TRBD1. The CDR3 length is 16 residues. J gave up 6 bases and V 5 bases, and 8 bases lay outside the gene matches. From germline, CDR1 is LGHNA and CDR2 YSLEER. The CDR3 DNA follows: TGCGCCAGCAGCAAAGCGGGGACAGGGCGTAATTCACCCCTCCACTTT. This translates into CASSKAGTGRNSPLHF.

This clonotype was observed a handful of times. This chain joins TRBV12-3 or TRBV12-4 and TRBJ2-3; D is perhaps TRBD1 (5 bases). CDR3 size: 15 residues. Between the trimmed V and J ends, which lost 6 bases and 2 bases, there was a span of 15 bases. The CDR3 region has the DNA TGTGCCAGCAGCATGGGGCCAGGAACCACAGATACGCAGTATTTT. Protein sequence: CASSMGPGTTDTQYF.

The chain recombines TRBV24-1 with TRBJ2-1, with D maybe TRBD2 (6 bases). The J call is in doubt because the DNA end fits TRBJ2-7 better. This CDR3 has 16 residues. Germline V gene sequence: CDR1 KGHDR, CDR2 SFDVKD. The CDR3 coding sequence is TGTGCCACCAGTCATAGCGGAGGCTTCTCCTACAATGAGCAGTACTTC. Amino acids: CATSHSGGFSYNEQYF.

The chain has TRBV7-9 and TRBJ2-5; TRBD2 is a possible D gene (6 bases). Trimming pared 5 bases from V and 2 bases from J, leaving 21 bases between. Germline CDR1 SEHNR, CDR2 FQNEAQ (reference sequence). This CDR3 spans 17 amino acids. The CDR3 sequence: CASSLEGWRGSQETQYF. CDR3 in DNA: TGTGCCAGCAGCCTAGAAGGTTGGCGGGGTTCACAAGAGACCCAGTACTTC.

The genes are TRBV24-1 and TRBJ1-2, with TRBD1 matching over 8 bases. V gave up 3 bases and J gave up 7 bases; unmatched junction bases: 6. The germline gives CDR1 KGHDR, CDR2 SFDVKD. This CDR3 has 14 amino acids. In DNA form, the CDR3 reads TGTGCCACCAGTGATGTAAGGACAGGGACTGGCTACACCTTC. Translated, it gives CATSDVRTGTGYTF.

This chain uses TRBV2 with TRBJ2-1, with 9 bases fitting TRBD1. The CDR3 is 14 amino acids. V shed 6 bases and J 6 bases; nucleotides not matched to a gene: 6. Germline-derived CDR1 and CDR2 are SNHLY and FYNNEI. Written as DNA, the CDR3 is TGTGCCAGCAGCGGGGACAGGGCAGTCAATGAGCAGTTCTTC. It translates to CASSGDRAVNEQFF.

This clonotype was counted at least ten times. The CDR3 region has the DNA TGTGCCAGCAGCTTACCTAGCTCCTACGAGCAGTACTTC. Protein: CASSLPSSYEQYF. The gene calls are TRBV7-9 and TRBJ2-7; D unclear. The CDR3 is made up of 13 amino acids. The germline CDR1 and CDR2 sequences are SEHNR and FQNEAQ (reference sequence). V lost 2 bases and J lost 0, with 5 bases in between.

CDR3 sequence: CSAAPPLAGRETQYF. The CDR3 DNA sequence: TGCAGTGCTGCTCCCCCCTTAGCGGGGAGAGAGACCCAGTACTTC. The chain is built from TRBV20-1 and TRBJ2-7, with TRBD2 matching over 8 bases. The end of the DNA fits TRBJ2-5 better, so the J call may be wrong. CDR1 is DFQATT, CDR2 SNEGSKA, per germline (reference sequence). The CDR3 consists of 15 residues.

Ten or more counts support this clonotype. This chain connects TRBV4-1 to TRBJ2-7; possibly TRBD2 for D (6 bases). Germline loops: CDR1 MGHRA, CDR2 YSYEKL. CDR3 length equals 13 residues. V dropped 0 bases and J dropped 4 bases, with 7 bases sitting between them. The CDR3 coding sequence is TGCGCCAGCAGCCAAGATGCGGGGTACGAGCAGTACTTC. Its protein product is CASSQDAGYEQYF.

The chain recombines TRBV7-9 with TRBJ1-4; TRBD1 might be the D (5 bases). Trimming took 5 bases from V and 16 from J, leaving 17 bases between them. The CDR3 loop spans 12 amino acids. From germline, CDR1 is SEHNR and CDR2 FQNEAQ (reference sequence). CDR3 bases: TGTGCCAGCAGCCGCGGGACGGAGTATCAGTTTTTT. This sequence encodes CASSRGTEYQFF.

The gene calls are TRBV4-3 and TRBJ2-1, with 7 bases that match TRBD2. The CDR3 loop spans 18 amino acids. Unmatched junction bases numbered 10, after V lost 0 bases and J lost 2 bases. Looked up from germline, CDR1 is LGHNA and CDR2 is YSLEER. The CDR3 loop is CASSQDGMGGTTYNEQFF. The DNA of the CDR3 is TGCGCCAGCAGCCAAGATGGGATGGGCGGGACTACCTACAATGAGCAGTTCTTC.

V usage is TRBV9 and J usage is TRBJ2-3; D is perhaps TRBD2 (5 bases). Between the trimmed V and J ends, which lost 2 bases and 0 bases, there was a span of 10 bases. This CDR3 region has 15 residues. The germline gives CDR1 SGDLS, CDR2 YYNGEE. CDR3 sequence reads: CASSVGGPSTDTQYF. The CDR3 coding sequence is TGTGCCAGCAGCGTCGGCGGGCCTAGCACAGATACGCAGTATTTT.

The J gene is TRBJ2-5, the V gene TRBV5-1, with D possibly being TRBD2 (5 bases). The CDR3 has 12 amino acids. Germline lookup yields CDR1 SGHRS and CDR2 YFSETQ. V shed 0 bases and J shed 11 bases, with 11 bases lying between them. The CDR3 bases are TGCGCCAGCAGCTTGGGAAATTGGGAGCAGTACTTC. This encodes CASSLGNWEQYF.

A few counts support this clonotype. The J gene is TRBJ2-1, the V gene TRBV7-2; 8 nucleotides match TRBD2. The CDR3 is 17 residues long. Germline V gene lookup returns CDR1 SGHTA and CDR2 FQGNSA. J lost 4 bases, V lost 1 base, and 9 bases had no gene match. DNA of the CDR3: TGTGCCAGCAGCTTAGTCCCTTCCGGGACTAGGTACAATGAGCAGTTCTTC. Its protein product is CASSLVPSGTRYNEQFF.